This T cell receptor beta chain was captured by sequencing in a study of blood T cell repertoires in COVID-19. About the study: T cells, B-cell-depleted T cells, or PBMCs supplied cDNA or gDNA.

Clones were read by immunoSEQ multiplex PCR, and TCRdb kept only the in-frame ones, dropping some. The repertoire holds about 140,000 clones, approximately 84% seen once, with 1.5% to 2.5% in the top ten. The ends were cut back, 5 bases at V and 3 bases at J, with 10 bases in the middle. The CDR3 consists of 13 residues. The sequenced material came from peripheral blood. V gene TRBV12-3 or TRBV12-4 combines with J gene TRBJ2-5, with D maybe TRBD2 (5 bases). This clonotype originated in a woman aged 55 to 70 with acute or convalescent COVID-19. The CDR3 is CASSRDKKETQYF. In DNA, the CDR3 is TGTGCCAGCAGTCGGGATAAAAAAGAGACCCAGTACTTC.